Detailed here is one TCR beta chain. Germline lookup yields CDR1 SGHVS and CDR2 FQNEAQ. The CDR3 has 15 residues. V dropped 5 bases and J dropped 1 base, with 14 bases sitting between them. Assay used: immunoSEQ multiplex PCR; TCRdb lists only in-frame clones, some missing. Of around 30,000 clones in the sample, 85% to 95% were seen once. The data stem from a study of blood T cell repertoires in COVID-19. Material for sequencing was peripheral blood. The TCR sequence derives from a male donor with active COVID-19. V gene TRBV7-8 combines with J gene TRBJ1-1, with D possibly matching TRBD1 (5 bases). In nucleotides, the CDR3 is TGTGCCAGCAGCAAAGGTGGGGCCCAGAACACTGAAGCTTTCTTT. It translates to CASSKGGAQNTEAFF.